This TCR beta chain derives from a study of glioma-infiltrating T cells. About the study: Dexamethasone exposure before glioma surgery was limited to six or fewer days. Overall study findings and caveats: A blood CDR3 motif signature was depleted in highly divergent patients. Tissue-blood divergence was below expectation in non-neoplastic patients, above in gliomas.

The iRepertoire nested amplicon-rescue multiplex PCR amplified TCR alpha and beta CDR3s from RNA. Each CDR3 protein is one row after TCRdb ran MiXCR on the multiplex PCR reads. The sample records 400,000 or so distinct CDR3 sequences, roughly two fifths being singletons. Remarks on this clonotype: What it binds is unknown.

Germline trimming cut 5 bases from V and 6 bases from J; bases unmatched to any gene: 9. Germline V CDR1 and CDR2: MGHDK, SYGVNS. CDR3 length: 17 residues. The chain couples TRBV25-1 to TRBJ2-3, with 15 bases aligning to TRBD2. Sequences were obtained from glioma tissue, nonneoplastic brain tissue, or PBMCs (not recorded which). The sequence was collected from a human donor with low-grade glioma or glioblastoma, undergoing nonglioma brain surgery, or in good health (not recorded which). The CDR3 DNA reads as TGTGCCAGCAGTTCCCGGACTAGCGGGAGGGCCGCGGATACGCAGTATTTT. Amino acid sequence: CASSSRTSGRAADTQYF.